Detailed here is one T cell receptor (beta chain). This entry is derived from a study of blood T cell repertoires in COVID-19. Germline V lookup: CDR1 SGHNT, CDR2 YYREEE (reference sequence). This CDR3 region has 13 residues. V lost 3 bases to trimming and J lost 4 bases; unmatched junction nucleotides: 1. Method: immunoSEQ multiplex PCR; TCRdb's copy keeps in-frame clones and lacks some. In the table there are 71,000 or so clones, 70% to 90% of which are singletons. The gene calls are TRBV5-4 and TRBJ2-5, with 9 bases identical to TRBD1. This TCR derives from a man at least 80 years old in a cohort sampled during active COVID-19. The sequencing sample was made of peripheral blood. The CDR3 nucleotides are TGTGCCAGCAGCTCACAGGGGGCAGAGACCCAGTACTTC. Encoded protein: CASSSQGAETQYF.